This is a list of T cell receptor beta chains from one sample in a study of cytotoxic CD8 clonotypes in ibrutinib-treated CLL. Data came from immunoSEQ multiplex PCR; TCRdb stores just in-frame clones and leaves some out. The table shows roughly 47,000 clones, with 53% occurring only once. Sequenced here: PBMCs, sampled after 12 months of ibrutinib treatment. These receptors all come from a human donor with chronic lymphocytic leukemia. CDR3s include the opening cysteine and the closing phenylalanine or tryptophan. A D gene is named only where the DNA matches it firmly. The size of a clone is reported for some rows only, either as once, few or many, or as a class for expanded clones.

>TRBJ2-7|TRBV6-1|TRBD2|few
TGTGCCAGCGGGAGCGGGAATCCCTACGAGCAGTACTTC
CASGSGNPYEQYF
>TRBJ1-2|TRBV29-1|-|-
TGCAGCGTTGAACAGGGGATCGACGGCTACACCTTC
CSVEQGIDGYTF
>TRBJ2-6|TRBV4-2|-|few
TGTGCCAGCAGCCAAGAAGGGCGGCATTCTGGGGCCAACGTCCTGACTTTC
CASSQEGRHSGANVLTF
>TRBJ1-2|TRBV10-3|TRBD1|few
TGTGCCATCAGTACCCCCGGGACAGGGGGCAGGGGCTACACCTTC
CAISTPGTGGRGYTF
>TRBJ2-1|TRBV7-3|-|-
TGTGCCAGCAGCTCCGATCCACGCTCCTACAATGAGCAGTTCTTC
CASSSDPRSYNEQFF
>TRBJ2-1|TRBV5-1|TRBD2|-
TGCGCCAGCCGACTAGCGGGAGTCGGCAATGAGCAGTTCTTC
CASRLAGVGNEQFF
>TRBJ2-3|TRBV6-4|TRBD2|-
TGTGCCAGCAGTGGCACAGCGGGAGCGGCAGATACGCAGTATTTT
CASSGTAGAADTQYF
>TRBJ2-7|TRBV5-4|TRBD2|-
TGTGCCAGCAGCGGGGAGTCGGGAGGTCATCCCTACGAGCAGTACTTC
CASSGESGGHPYEQYF
>TRBJ1-3|TRBV30|TRBD1|few
TGTGCCTGGAGTAGACAGGGAGGTGGAAACACCATATATTTT
CAWSRQGGGNTIYF
>TRBJ1-1|TRBV19|-|-
TGTGCCAGTAGTGGGAACCGGGCCACAAGGATGAACACTGAAGCTTTCTTT
CASSGNRATRMNTEAFF
>TRBJ1-4|TRBV7-2|TRBD1|-
TGTGCCAGCAGCCCCCAGCCCGGACAGGGAAAAGAAAAACTGTTTTTT
CASSPQPGQGKEKLFF
>TRBJ2-5|TRBV11-2|-|-
TGTGCCAGCAGCCCCCCGTGGTACGGCCAAGAGACCCAGTACTTC
CASSPPWYGQETQYF
>TRBJ2-2|TRBV10-1|TRBD1|-
TGCGCCAGCAGTGAGAACAGGGGGCTGGACACCGGGGAGCTGTTTTTT
CASSENRGLDTGELFF
>TRBJ2-2|TRBV9|TRBD1|-
TGTGCCAGCAGCGCAACAGGGGGAATCGACACCGGGGAGCTGTTTTTT
CASSATGGIDTGELFF
>TRBJ2-5|TRBV27|-|-
TGTGCCAGCAGTCCGGGGACCCGGGGGGAGACCCAGTACTTC
CASSPGTRGETQYF
>TRBJ2-7|TRBV30|TRBD2|-
TGTGCCTGGAGCACCGGACTAGCGGGAAACTACGAGCAGTACTTC
CAWSTGLAGNYEQYF
>TRBJ1-5|TRBV6-1|TRBD1|-
TGTGCCAGCAGTGAAGACAGGGGGCAGCCCCAGCATTTT
CASSEDRGQPQHF
>TRBJ2-2|TRBV7-6|-|-
TGTGCCAGCAGCACCTCCAGGGAGCCCGGGGAGCTGTTTTTT
CASSTSREPGELFF
>TRBJ2-3|TRBV2|TRBD2|-
TGTGCCAGCAGAGTAGCGGGAGGGGATACGCAGTATTTT
CASRVAGGDTQYF
>TRBJ2-1|TRBV4-2|TRBD1|-
TGTGCCAGCAGTCGGACAGGGGACGGGGAGCAGTTCTTC
CASSRTGDGEQFF
>TRBJ2-1|TRBV5-1|-|many
TGCGCCAGCAGCTTCTTAGGGCTCAATGAGCAGTTCTTC
CASSFLGLNEQFF
>TRBJ2-2|TRBV28|TRBD1|-
TGTGCCAGCATAGAACAGGGGGTCGGGGAGCTGTTTTTT
CASIEQGVGELFF
>TRBJ2-2|TRBV6-6|TRBD1|-
TGTGCCAGCAGCTATCAGACAGGGGAGGCCGGGGAGCTGTTTTTT
CASSYQTGEAGELFF
>TRBJ1-3|TRBV29-1|-|few
TGCAGCGTCCCTGGAAACACCATATATTTT
CSVPGNTIYF
>TRBJ2-7|TRBV5-6|TRBD1|medium-sized
TGTGCCAGCAGCTCACTCTACAGGGGAATCTACGAGCAGTACTTC
CASSSLYRGIYEQYF
>TRBJ1-2|TRBV27|-|-
TGTGCCAGCAGCCGGGGCCCTCTAGGGTCCTTACATGGCTACACCTTC
CASSRGPLGSLHGYTF
>TRBJ1-2|TRBV27|-|-
TGTGCCAGCAGTTTCGGGGGGGCGGGCGGTGGCTACACCTTC
CASSFGGAGGGYTF
>TRBJ1-5|TRBV11-2|-|once
TGTGCCAGCAGCTTAGGGGTGAGAAATCAGCCCCAGCATTTT
CASSLGVRNQPQHF
>TRBJ1-2|TRBV28|TRBD1|once
TGTGCCAGCAGTCCGGGACAGGGGGCTGGCTATGGCTACACCTTC
CASSPGQGAGYGYTF
>TRBJ1-1|TRBV30|TRBD1|-
TGTGCCTGGACCGTCGGGACAGGACTTCACACTGAAGCTTTCTTT
CAWTVGTGLHTEAFF
>TRBJ2-7|TRBV18|TRBD2|-
TGTGCCAGCTCAATTAGCGGGAGGGCCTACGAGCAGTACTTC
CASSISGRAYEQYF
>TRBJ2-1|TRBV28|TRBD2|-
TGTGCCAGCAGTCTCGGACTAGCGAGCTCCTACAATGAGCAGTTCTTC
CASSLGLASSYNEQFF
>TRBJ2-7|TRBV11-2|TRBD1|few
TGTGCCAGCAGCTTAGACTTCAGACAGGGGGTAACCTACGAGCAGTACTTC
CASSLDFRQGVTYEQYF
>TRBJ2-3|TRBV18|-|few
TGTGCCAGCTCACCAATACAGGGCGGAACAGATACGCAGTATTTT
CASSPIQGGTDTQYF
>TRBJ1-1|TRBV5-1|TRBD1|few
TGCGCCAGCAGCTTGGGACAGGGCGGTATGAACACTGAAGCTTTCTTT
CASSLGQGGMNTEAFF
>TRBJ1-6|TRBV11-2|-|-
TGTGCCAGCAGCTTCGGGGGGTCTAATTCACCCCTCCACTTT
CASSFGGSNSPLHF
>TRBJ2-1|TRBV30|TRBD2|few
TGTGCCTGGAGTCCCCGGCTAGCGGGAGCCAATGAGCAGTTCTTC
CAWSPRLAGANEQFF
>TRBJ2-7|TRBV28|TRBD1|-
TGTGCCAGCAGTCTGGACAGGGGCCTAAGGTACGAGCAGTACTTC
CASSLDRGLRYEQYF
>TRBJ2-2|TRBV12-2|-|-
TGTGCAAGTCGCTTAAGGGATGTATCGGTTACCACATACACCGGGGAGCTGTTTTTT
CASRLRDVSVTTYTGELFF
>TRBJ2-1|TRBV27|TRBD1|-
TGTGCCACCAGGTCAGGGACAGCCTTTACCAATGAGCAGTTCTTC
CATRSGTAFTNEQFF
>TRBJ2-1|TRBV19|-|-
TGTGCCAGTAGGATGGCAGGGTACAATGAGCAGTTCTTC
CASRMAGYNEQFF
>TRBJ2-2|TRBV27|TRBD2|few
TGTGCCAGCAGTTCCTGGGCTAGCGGGACCGGGGAGCTGTTTTTT
CASSSWASGTGELFF
>TRBJ2-1|TRBV5-1|-|-
TGCGCCAGCAGCTTGGAGGGGGGCAGGTCCCACTACAATGAGCAGTTCTTC
CASSLEGGRSHYNEQFF
>TRBJ1-1|TRBV15|-|many
TGTGCCACCAGCAGAAGGGCGGGGATCTCGAACACTGAAGCTTTCTTT
CATSRRAGISNTEAFF
>TRBJ1-3|TRBV15|-|-
TGTGCCACCAGCAGAGATTCCGGGCCGGGAAACACCATATATTTT
CATSRDSGPGNTIYF
>TRBJ2-3|TRBV5-4|-|once
TGTGCCAGCAGCTCTAAGACTGGCACAGATACGCAGTATTTT
CASSSKTGTDTQYF
>TRBJ2-1|TRBV5-4|-|few
TGTGCCAGCAGCAGGGCGGACATCTACAATGAGCAGTTCTTC
CASSRADIYNEQFF
>TRBJ2-5|TRBV30|-|few
TGTGCCTGGAGTTTACTTGGTGTCATCAAGGAGACCCAGTACTTC
CAWSLLGVIKETQYF
>TRBJ1-2|TRBV6-4|-|-
TGTGCCAGCAGACAGGACGGGAACTATGGCTACACCTTC
CASRQDGNYGYTF
>TRBJ1-4|TRBV4-2|TRBD1|-
TGTGCCAGCAGCCAAGGGAGGACAGGTGGTGAAAAACTGTTTTTT
CASSQGRTGGEKLFF